This T cell receptor beta chain was sequenced during a study of control samples from healthy donors and cancer patients. TCRdb's table, derived via immunoSEQ multiplex PCR, lists solely in-frame clones and lacks some. The table shows 150,000 to 200,000 clones, with approximately 94% occurring only once. V was pared by 2 bases and J by 6 bases, with 7 bases of the junction left unmatched. CDR3 length: 16 residues. Germline V CDR1 and CDR2: LGHDT, YNNKEL (reference sequence). The chain carries TRBV3-1 (or the pseudogene TRBV3-2) and TRBJ2-2; 9 nucleotides line up with TRBD2. The sample taken for sequencing was PBMCs. This TCR came from a man aged 60 to 69 with colorectal cancer. The CDR3 reads CASSQLLAGLSGELFF. The CDR3 DNA follows: TGTGCCAGCAGCCAACTGCTAGCGGGGTTATCCGGGGAGCTGTTTTTT.